The source of this T cell receptor beta chain is a study of cytomegalovirus exposure and HLA in healthy donors. Study-wide points: It was 150 to 200 TCR beta chains that were listed as cytomegalovirus-associated. Most TCR sequences were seen very rarely across donors, but some public TCRs occurred in many.

A note on this clone: Its antigen is currently unknown.

Clones were sequenced by immunoSEQ multiplex PCR, and TCRdb holds only the in-frame ones, with some missing. The top ten hold roughly 4.2% of the sample, which has 100,000 to 120,000 clones, about 88% seen once. The CDR3 covers 16 residues. The ends lost 6 bases at V and 2 bases at J; junction bases unmatched: 8. Looked up from germline, CDR1 is SNHLY and CDR2 is FYNNEI. The clonotype was recovered from a woman younger than 35 in good health and CMV-seropositive. The J gene is TRBJ1-4, the V gene TRBV2; 8 bases map to TRBD1. Sequences were obtained from PBMCs. This CDR3 reads CASRAGGIGTNEKLFF. The CDR3 DNA reads TGTGCCAGCAGGGCAGGGGGCATTGGTACTAATGAAAAACTGTTTTTT.